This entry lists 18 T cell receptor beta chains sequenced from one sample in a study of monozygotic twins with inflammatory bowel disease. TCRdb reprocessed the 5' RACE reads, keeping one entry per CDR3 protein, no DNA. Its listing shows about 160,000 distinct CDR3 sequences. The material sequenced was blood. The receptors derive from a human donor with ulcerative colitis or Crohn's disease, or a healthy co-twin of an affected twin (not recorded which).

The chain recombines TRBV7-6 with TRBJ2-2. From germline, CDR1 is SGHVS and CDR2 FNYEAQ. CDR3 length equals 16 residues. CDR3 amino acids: CASSLSGLVNTGELFF.

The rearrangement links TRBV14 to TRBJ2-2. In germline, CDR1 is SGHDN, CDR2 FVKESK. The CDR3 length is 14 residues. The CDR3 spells CASSQIIKTGELFF. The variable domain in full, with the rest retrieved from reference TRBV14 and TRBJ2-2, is EAGVTQFPSHSVIEKGQTVTLRCDPISGHDNLYWYRRVMGKEIKFLLHFVKESKQDESGMPNNRFLAERTGGTYSTLKVQPAELEDSGVYFCASSQIIKTGELFFGEGSRLTVL.

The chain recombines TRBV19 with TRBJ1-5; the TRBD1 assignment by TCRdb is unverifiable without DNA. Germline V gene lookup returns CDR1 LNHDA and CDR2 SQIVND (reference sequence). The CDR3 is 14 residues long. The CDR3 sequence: CASSITGGGQPQHF. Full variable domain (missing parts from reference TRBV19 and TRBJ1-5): DGGITQSPKYLFRKEGQNVTLSCEQNLNHDAMYWYRQDPGQGLRLIYYSQIVNDFQKGDIAEGYSVSREKKESFPLTVTSAQKNPTAFYLCASSITGGGQPQHFGDGTRLSIL.

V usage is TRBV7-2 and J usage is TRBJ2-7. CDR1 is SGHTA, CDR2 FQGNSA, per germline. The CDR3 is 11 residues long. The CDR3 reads CASSLIYEQYF.

CDR3 in amino acids: CASSPRGSTTYNEQFF. The rearrangement joins TRBV18 to TRBJ2-1. Germline lookup yields CDR1 KGHSH and CDR2 LQKENI. CDR3 length: 16 amino acids.

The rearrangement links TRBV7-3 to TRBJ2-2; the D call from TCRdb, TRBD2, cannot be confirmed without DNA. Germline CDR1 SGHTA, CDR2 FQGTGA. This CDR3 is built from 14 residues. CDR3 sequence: CASSLMPFTGELFF.

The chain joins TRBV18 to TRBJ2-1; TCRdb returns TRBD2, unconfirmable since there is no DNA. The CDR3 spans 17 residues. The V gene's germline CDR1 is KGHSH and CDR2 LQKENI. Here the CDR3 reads CASSPRVDGRSYNEQFF.

The CDR3 is CASSFYLAGVDDTQYF. The chain uses TRBV7-9 and TRBJ2-3; TCRdb selects TRBD2, and the lack of DNA leaves this call unchecked. Germline assignment: CDR1 SEHNR and CDR2 FQNEAQ (reference sequence). The CDR3 spans 16 residues.

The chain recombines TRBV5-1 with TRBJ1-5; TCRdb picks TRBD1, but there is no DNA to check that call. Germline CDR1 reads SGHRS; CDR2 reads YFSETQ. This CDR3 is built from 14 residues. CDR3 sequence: CASSEGGDEQPQHF.

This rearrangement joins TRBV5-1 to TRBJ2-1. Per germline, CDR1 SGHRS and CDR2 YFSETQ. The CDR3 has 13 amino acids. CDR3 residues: CASGLGPYNEQFF.

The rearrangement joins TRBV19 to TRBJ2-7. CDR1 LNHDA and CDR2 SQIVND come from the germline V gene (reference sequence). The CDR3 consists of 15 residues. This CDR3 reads CASSGALGFGREQYF.

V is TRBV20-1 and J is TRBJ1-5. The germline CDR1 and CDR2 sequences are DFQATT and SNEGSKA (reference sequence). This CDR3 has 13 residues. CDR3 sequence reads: CSARGSGGQPQHF.

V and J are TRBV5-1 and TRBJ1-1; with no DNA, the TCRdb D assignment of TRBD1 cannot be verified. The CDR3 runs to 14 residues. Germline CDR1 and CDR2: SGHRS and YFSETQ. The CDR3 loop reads CASSLEQGKTEAFF. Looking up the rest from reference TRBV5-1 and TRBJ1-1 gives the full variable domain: KAGVTQTPRYLIKTRGQQVTLSCSPISGHRSVSWYQQTPGQGLQFLFEYFSETQRNKGNFPGRFSGRQFSNSRSEMNVSTLELGDSALYLCASSLEQGKTEAFFGQGTRLTVV.

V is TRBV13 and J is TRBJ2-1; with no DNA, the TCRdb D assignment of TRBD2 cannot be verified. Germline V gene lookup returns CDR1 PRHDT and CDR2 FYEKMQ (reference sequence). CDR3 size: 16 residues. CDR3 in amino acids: CASSTRAGREYNEQFF.

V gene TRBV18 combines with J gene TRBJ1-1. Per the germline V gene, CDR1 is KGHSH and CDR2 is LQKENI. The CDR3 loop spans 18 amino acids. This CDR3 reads CASSPTTGQVSGGTEAFF.

CDR3 region: CASSLRLEYEQYF. The J gene is TRBJ2-7, the V gene TRBV5-1; no DNA is available, so the TRBD2 call from TCRdb remains unchecked. Germline CDR1 is SGHRS and CDR2 is YFSETQ. CDR3 size: 13 residues.

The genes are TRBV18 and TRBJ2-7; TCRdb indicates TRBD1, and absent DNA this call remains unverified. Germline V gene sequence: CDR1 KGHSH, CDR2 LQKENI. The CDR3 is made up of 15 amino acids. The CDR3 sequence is CASSTIQGAVNEQYF.

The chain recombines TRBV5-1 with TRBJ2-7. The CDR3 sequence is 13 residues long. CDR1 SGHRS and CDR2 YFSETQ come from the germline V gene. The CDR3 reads CASSLGRAYEQYF.